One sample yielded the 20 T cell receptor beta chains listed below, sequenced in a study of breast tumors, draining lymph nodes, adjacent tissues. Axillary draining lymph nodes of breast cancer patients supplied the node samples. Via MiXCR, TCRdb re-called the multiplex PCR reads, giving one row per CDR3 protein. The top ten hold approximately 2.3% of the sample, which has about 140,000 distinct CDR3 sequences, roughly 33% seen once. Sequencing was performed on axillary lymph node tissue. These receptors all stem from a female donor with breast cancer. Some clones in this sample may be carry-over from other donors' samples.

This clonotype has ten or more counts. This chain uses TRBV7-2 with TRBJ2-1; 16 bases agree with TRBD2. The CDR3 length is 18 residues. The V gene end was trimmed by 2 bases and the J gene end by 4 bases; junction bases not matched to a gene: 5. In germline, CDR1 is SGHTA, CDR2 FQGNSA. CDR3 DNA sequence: TGTGCCAGCAGCTTATTGGGACTAGCGGGGGGGCCTTACAATGAGCAGTTCTTC. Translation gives CASSLLGLAGGPYNEQFF.

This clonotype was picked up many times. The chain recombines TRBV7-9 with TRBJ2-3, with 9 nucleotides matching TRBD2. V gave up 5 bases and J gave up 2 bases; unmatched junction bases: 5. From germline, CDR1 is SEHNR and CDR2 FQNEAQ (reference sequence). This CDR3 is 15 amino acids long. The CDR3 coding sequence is TGTGCCAGCAGCCCGCGGGGGGGCGTCACAGATACGCAGTATTTT. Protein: CASSPRGGVTDTQYF.

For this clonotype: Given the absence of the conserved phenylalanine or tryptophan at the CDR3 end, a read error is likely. This CDR3 reads CASSPGGSAYNSPLHS. Here the CDR3 DNA reads TGTGCCAGCAGCCCTGGCGGGAGCGCCTATAATTCACCCCTCCACTCC. This chain uses TRBV7-2 with TRBJ1-6; no definite D call. The CDR3 has 16 residues. The germline V and J ends were trimmed by 5 bases and 2 bases, with 13 bases remaining between them. Germline V gene data show CDR1 as SGHTA and CDR2 as FQGNSA.

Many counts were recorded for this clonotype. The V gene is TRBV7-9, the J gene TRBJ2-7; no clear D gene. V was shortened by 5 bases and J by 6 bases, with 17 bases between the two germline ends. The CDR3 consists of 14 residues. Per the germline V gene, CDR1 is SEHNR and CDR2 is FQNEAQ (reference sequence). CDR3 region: CASSASGQVGEQYF. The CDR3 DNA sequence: TGTGCCAGCAGCGCGTCCGGGCAGGTAGGCGAGCAGTACTTC.

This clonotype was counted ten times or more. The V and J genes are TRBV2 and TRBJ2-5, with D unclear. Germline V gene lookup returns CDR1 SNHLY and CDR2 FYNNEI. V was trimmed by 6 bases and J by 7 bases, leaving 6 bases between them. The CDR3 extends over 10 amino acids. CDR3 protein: CASRGWTQYF. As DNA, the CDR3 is TGTGCCAGCAGGGGCTGGACCCAGTACTTC.

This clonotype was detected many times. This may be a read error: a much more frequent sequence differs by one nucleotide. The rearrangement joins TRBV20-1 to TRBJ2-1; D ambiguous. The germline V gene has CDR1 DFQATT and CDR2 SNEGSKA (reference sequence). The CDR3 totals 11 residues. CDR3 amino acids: CSARATVKQSF. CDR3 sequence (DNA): TGCAGTGCTAGAGCCACGGTCAAGCAGTCCTTC.

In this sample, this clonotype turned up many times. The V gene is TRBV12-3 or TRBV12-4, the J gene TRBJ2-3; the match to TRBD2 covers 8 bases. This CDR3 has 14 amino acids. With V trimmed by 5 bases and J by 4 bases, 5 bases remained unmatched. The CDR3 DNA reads TGTGCCAGCAGTCTCGGGGGGGGGGCAGATACGCAGTATTTT. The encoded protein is CASSLGGGADTQYF.

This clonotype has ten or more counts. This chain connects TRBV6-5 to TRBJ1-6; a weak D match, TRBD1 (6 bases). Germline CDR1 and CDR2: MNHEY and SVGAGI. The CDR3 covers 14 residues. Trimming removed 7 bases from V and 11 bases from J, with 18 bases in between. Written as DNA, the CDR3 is TGTGCCAGCACCAAGGACAGAAGCATCACACCCCTCCACTTT. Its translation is CASTKDRSITPLHF.

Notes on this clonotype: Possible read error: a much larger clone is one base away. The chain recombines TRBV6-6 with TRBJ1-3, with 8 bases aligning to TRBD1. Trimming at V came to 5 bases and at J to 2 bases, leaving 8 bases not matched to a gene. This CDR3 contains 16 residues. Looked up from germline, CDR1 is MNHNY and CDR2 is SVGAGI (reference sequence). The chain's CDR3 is CASSHGQGRPGNTIYF. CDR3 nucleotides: TGTGCCAGCAGTCACGGACAGGGACGGCCTGGAAACACCATATATTTT.

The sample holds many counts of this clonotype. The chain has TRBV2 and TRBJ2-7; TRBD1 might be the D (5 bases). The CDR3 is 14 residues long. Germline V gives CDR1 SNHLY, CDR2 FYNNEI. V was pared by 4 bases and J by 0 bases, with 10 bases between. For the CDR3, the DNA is TGTGCCAGCAGTGCTAGGACAAGCTCCTACGAGCAGTACTTC. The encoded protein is CASSARTSSYEQYF.

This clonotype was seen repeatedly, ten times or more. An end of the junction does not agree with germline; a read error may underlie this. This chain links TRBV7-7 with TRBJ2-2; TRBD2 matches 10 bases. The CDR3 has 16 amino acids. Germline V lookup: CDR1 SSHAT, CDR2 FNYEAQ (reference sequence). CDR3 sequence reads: CASSRSGGANTGELFF. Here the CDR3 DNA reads TGTGCTAGCAGTCGGAGCGGGGGGGCCAACACCGGGGAGCTGTTTTTT.

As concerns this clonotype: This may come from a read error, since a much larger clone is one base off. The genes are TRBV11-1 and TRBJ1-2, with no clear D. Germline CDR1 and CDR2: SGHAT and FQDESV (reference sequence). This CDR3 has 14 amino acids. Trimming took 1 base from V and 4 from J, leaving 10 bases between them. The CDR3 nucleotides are TGTGCCAGCAGCTTAGGTGGAGGGCCCTATGGCTACACCTTC. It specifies CASSLGGGPYGYTF.

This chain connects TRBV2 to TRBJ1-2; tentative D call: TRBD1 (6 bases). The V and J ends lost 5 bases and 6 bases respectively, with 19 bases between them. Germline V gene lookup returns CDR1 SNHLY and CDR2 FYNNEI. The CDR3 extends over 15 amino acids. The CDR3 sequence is CASSQAGALHDGYTF. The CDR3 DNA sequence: TGTGCCAGCAGTCAGGCAGGGGCACTACATGATGGCTACACCTTC. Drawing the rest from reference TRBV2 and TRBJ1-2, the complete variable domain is EPEVTQTPSHQVTQMGQEVILRCVPISNHLYFYWYRQILGQKVEFLVSFYNNEISEKSEIFDDQFSVERPDGSNFTLKIRSTKLEDSAMYFCASSQAGALHDGYTFGSGTRLTVV.

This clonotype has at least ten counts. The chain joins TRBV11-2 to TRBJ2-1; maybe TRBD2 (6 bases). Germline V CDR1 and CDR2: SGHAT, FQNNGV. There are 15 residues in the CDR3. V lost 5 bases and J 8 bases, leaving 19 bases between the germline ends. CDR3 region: CASSPGLAKGHEQFF. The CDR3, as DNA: TGTGCCAGCAGCCCCGGGCTAGCGAAGGGGCATGAGCAGTTCTTC.

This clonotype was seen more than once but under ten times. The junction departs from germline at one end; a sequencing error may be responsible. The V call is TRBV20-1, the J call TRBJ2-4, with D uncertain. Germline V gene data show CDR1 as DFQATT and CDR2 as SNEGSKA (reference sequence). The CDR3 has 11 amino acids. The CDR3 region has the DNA TGCAGTGCCATGGACGGCAACATTCAGTCCTTC. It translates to CSAMDGNIQSF.

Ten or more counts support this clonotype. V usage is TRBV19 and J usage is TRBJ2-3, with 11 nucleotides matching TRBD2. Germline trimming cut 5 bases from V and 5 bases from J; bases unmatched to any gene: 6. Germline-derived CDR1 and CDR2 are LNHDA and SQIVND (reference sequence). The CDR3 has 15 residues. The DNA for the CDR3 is TGTGCCAGTAGTGAAACTAGCGGGGGCGGAGATACGCAGTATTTT. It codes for CASSETSGGGDTQYF.

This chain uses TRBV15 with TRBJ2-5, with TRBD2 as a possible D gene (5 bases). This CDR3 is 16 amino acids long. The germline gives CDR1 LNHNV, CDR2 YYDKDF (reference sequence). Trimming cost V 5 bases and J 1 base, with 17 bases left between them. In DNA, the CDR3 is TGTGCCACCAGCGTTGGTTTATGGGCGGGCCAAGAGACCCAGTACTTC. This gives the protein CATSVGLWAGQETQYF.

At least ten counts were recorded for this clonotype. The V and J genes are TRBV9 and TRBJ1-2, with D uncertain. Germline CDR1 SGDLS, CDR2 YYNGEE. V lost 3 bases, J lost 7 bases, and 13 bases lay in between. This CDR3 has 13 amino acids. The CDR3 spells CASSGWTISGYTF. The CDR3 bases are TGTGCCAGCAGCGGGTGGACCATTAGTGGCTACACCTTC.

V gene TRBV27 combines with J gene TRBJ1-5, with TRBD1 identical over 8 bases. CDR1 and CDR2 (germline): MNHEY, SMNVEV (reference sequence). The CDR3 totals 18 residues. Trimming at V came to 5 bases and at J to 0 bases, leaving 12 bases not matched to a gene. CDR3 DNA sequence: TGTGCCAGCAGTCCCGGGACAGGTGGGGGATATAGCAATCAGCCCCAGCATTTT. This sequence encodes CASSPGTGGGYSNQPQHF.

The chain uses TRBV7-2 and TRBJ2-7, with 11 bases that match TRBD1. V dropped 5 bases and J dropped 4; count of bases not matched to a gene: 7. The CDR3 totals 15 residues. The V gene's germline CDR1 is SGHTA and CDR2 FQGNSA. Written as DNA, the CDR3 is TGTGCCAGCAGCACCCGGACAGGGGGCTCATACGAGCAGTACGTC. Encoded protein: CASSTRTGGSYEQYV.